A single sample gave rise to the 5 T cell receptor beta chains below, sequenced in a study of low-dose radiotherapy and immunotherapy resistance in tumors. TRAV- and TRBV-specific primers were used for first-strand cDNA, which covered alpha and beta chains. With a V-primer adapter and a constant-region primer, TCRs were amplified for 20 PCR cycles. TCRdb processed the reads anew with MiXCR; each CDR3 protein has one entry. Of 100,000 or so distinct CDR3 sequences listed, 20% to 25% are singletons. Regarding time point: after trial treatment. Treatment here: LDRT plus nivolumab, ipilimumab, low-dose cyclophosphamide and aspirin (RACIN trial). The starting material was PBMCs, obtained after low-dose radiotherapy plus immunotherapy. The receptors were gathered from a male donor with prostate cancer.

At least ten counts were recorded for this clonotype. The chain employs TRBV6-1 and TRBJ2-5; 9 nucleotides line up with TRBD1. The J segment lost 5 bases and the V segment lost 6 bases, leaving 7 bases of the junction unmatched. CDR1 and CDR2 (germline): MNHNS, SASEGT. CDR3 size: 14 residues. This CDR3 is CASRLSTGGETQYF. CDR3 in DNA: TGTGCCAGCAGGCTTTCAACAGGGGGCGAGACCCAGTACTTC.

About this clonotype: With only one base between it and a far larger clone, this is likely a read error. This chain uses TRBV4-3 with TRBJ1-5; 9 bases agree with TRBD1. The CDR3 runs to 16 residues. From germline, CDR1 is LGHNA and CDR2 YSLEER. V was pared by 4 bases and J by 6 bases, with 10 bases of the junction left unmatched. The CDR3 region is CASSPGGTGMSQPQHF. CDR3 nucleotide sequence: TGCGCCAGCAGCCCCGGGGGGACAGGGATGAGTCAGCCCCAGCATTTT.

A word on this clonotype: The junction departs from germline at one end; a sequencing error may be responsible. The chain couples TRBV5-1 to TRBJ2-7, with a possible D match to TRBD1 (6 bases). CDR1 is SGHRS and CDR2 is YFSETQ in the germline V gene. This CDR3 comprises 14 residues. Here the CDR3 reads CPSTPTGLTYEQYF. CDR3 DNA sequence: TGCCCCAGCACTCCCACAGGGCTGACCTACGAGCAGTACTTC. Looking up the rest from reference TRBV5-1 and TRBJ2-7 gives the full variable domain: KAGVTQTPRYLIKTRGQQVTLSCSPISGHRSVSWYQQTPGQGLQFLFEYFSETQRNKGNFPGRFSGRQFSNSRSEMNVSTLELGDSALYLCPSTPTGLTYEQYFGPGTRLTVT.

Remarks on this clonotype: The DNA is left out, because the CDR3 cannot be placed on it with certainty; the CDR3 is given as TCRdb lists it. The chain has TRBV20-1 and TRBJ2-2; TRBD2, the table's D call, lacks a check against the DNA. The V gene's germline CDR1 is DFQATT and CDR2 SNEGSKA (reference sequence). The CDR3 numbers 14 amino acids, ends counted. CDR3 protein: CSAAGGPTSGSCFF.

This clonotype has at least ten counts. The rearrangement links TRBV7-9 to TRBJ2-5, with D perhaps TRBD1 (5 bases). The CDR3 consists of 16 residues. V lost 1 base and J 0 bases, leaving 12 bases between the germline ends. CDR1 and CDR2 from the germline V gene are SEHNR and FQNEAQ (reference sequence). The CDR3 spells CASSLGGTTDQETQYF. In DNA, the CDR3 is TGTGCCAGCAGCTTAGGCGGAACGACAGACCAAGAGACCCAGTACTTC.